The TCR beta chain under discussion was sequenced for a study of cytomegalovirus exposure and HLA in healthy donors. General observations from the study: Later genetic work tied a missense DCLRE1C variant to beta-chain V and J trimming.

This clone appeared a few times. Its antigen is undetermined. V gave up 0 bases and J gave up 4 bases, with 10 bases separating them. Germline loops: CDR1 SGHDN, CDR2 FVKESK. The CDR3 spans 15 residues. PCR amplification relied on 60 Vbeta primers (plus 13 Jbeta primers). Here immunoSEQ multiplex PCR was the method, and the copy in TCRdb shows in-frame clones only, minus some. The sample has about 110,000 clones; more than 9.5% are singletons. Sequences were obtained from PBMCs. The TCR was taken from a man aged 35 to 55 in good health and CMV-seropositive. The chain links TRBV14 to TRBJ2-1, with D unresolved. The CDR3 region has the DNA TGTGCCAGCAGCCAAGAATCTAGGCCGTACAATGAGCAGTTCTTC. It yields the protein CASSQESRPYNEQFF.